This TCR beta chain was obtained from a study of T cell responses to AZD1222 COVID-19 vaccine. Study-level findings and limits: Among AZD1222 vaccinees, only six were seropositive at baseline. Nearly half of unique spike-specific TCRs reportedly avoided B.1.351 and B.1.1.7 mutated regions. Regions 160-218 and 743-854 dominated among vaccine-associated CD4 TCRs spanning spike. Donors skewed white British and female; clonal diversity was possibly underestimated.

CDR3 size: 13 residues. Germline CDR1 is SGHTA and CDR2 is FQGNSA. Trimming took off 5 bases at V and 4 bases at J, with 11 bases between the two ends. The protocol was immunoSEQ multiplex PCR, while the TCRdb copy is restricted to in-frame clones and leaves out a portion. The table shows over 130,000 clones, with 80% to 95% occurring only once. This clone was counted a few times. No antigen is known for it. This material consisted of peripheral blood, taken 28 days after the second AZD1222 dose. The J gene is TRBJ1-1, the V gene TRBV7-2; D unresolved. The clonotype comes from an adult who received the AZD1222 COVID-19 vaccine. The CDR3 DNA follows: TGTGCCAGCAGCCCGGGGTTCTCCACTGAAGCTTTCTTT. Residues: CASSPGFSTEAFF. Full variable domain (outside the CDR3, taken from reference TRBV7-2 and TRBJ1-1): GAGVSQSPSNKVTEKGKDVELRCDPISGHTALYWYRQSLGQGLEFLIYFQGNSAPDKSGLPSDRFSAERTGGSVSTLTIQRTQQEDSAVYLCASSPGFSTEAFFGQGTRLTVV.